The rows below give T cell receptor beta chains drawn from one sample of a study of blood T cell repertoires in COVID-19. TCRdb's table, derived via immunoSEQ multiplex PCR, lists solely in-frame clones and lacks some. The sample shows some 310,000 clones, under 90% of them seen only once. Sequencing was carried out using peripheral blood. The source is a woman in her 30s with COVID-19, enrolled during active disease. The CDR3 runs from the conserved cysteine through the conserved F or W. A D gene is named only where the DNA matches it firmly. Clone size is not always given. Where it is, it says once, few, many or a class for expanded clones.

abundance	j_gene	d_gene	v_gene	CDR3aa	CDR3nt
NA	TRBJ1-1	NA	TRBV7-9	CASMAEPNTEAFF	TGTGCCAGCATGGCGGAACCTAACACTGAAGCTTTCTTT
NA	TRBJ1-1	TRBD1	TRBV19	CASSRDSRPNTEAFF	TGTGCCAGTAGCCGGGACAGCCGCCCGAACACTGAAGCTTTCTTT
NA	TRBJ1-6	NA	TRBV15	CATSLDFNSPLHF	TGTGCCACCAGCCTGGACTTTAATTCACCCCTCCACTTT
NA	TRBJ1-2	NA	TRBV14	CASSQGGRGVFSYGYTF	TGTGCCAGCAGCCAAGGAGGTCGGGGAGTCTTCTCTTATGGCTACACCTTC
NA	TRBJ1-6	NA	TRBV30	CAWSASSYNSPLHF	TGTGCCTGGAGTGCCAGCTCCTATAATTCACCCCTCCACTTT
NA	TRBJ2-1	TRBD2	TRBV5-1	CASSLILAGDFDEQFF	TGCGCCAGCAGCTTGATACTAGCGGGAGACTTTGATGAGCAGTTCTTC
once	TRBJ2-7	TRBD2	TRBV7-9	CASSGLAGAYEQYF	TGTGCCAGCAGCGGACTAGCGGGAGCCTACGAGCAGTACTTC
NA	TRBJ2-3	NA	TRBV30	CAWSGDSSTDTQYF	TGTGCCTGGAGTGGCGATAGTAGCACAGATACGCAGTATTTT
NA	TRBJ2-2	NA	TRBV9	CASSSTDLVNTGELFF	TGTGCCAGCAGTTCTACCGACTTGGTAAACACCGGGGAGCTGTTTTTT
NA	TRBJ2-7	TRBD2	TRBV30	CAWSGLAGGVYEQYF	TGTGCCTGGAGTGGACTAGCGGGAGGTGTATACGAGCAGTACTTC
NA	TRBJ2-7	TRBD1	TRBV7-6	CASSSYRDSTSYEQYF	TGTGCCAGCAGCTCGTACCGGGACAGCACCTCCTACGAGCAGTACTTC
NA	TRBJ2-3	NA	TRBV21-1	CASSNRGVRDGRAVRTDTQYF	TGTGCCAGCAGCAATCGCGGGGTGCGGGACGGGAGGGCCGTTCGGACAGATACGCAGTATTTT
once	TRBJ1-4	TRBD1	TRBV28	CASRPQADRVKSTNEKLFF	TGTGCCAGCAGACCCCAGGCGGACAGGGTAAAGAGTACTAATGAAAAACTGTTTTTT
NA	TRBJ1-2	NA	TRBV19	CASSMTGTYGYTF	TGTGCCAGTAGTATGACAGGCACCTATGGCTACACCTTC
NA	TRBJ1-4	NA	TRBV29-1	CSALGQTSNEKLFF	TGCAGCGCCCTAGGACAGACCTCTAATGAAAAACTGTTTTTT
NA	TRBJ1-2	NA	TRBV5-4	CASSLDGDRSYTF	TGTGCCAGCAGCTTGGACGGGGATAGAAGCTACACCTTC
NA	TRBJ1-2	TRBD1	TRBV7-3	CASSPRAGTATGYTF	TGTGCCAGCAGCCCAAGGGCGGGGACAGCCACTGGCTACACCTTC
NA	TRBJ2-2	NA	TRBV19	CASTNYPTGELFF	TGTGCCAGTACAAACTATCCGACCGGGGAGCTGTTTTTT
few	TRBJ2-1	NA	TRBV27	CASTRLSGSNEQFF	TGTGCCAGCACGCGACTATCGGGTAGCAATGAGCAGTTCTTC
NA	TRBJ2-7	NA	TRBV7-2	CASSPSLPGTPPGQYF	TGTGCCAGCAGCCCCAGTCTCCCCGGGACACCTCCCGGGCAGTACTTC
NA	TRBJ1-3	TRBD1	TRBV18	CASSPPGQNSGNTIYF	TGTGCCAGCTCACCACCGGGACAGAACTCTGGAAACACCATATATTTT
NA	TRBJ2-1	TRBD2	TRBV5-6	CASNHGGRVEQFF	TGTGCCAGCAATCATGGCGGGAGGGTTGAGCAGTTCTTC
NA	TRBJ2-7	NA	TRBV9	CASSGTSSYEQYF	TGTGCCAGCAGCGGTACCAGCTCCTACGAGCAGTACTTC
NA	TRBJ1-2	NA	TRBV3-1/TRBV3-2	CASSQERAVAAITNYGYTF	TGTGCCAGCAGCCAAGAGAGGGCGGTGGCGGCTATTACTAACTATGGCTACACCTTC
NA	TRBJ2-1	NA	TRBV7-3	CASSRDSYNEQFF	TGTGCCAGCAGTCGGGACTCTTACAATGAGCAGTTCTTC
NA	TRBJ2-2	NA	TRBV7-9	CASSRQVGELFF	TGTGCCAGCAGTCGGCAGGTCGGGGAGCTGTTTTTT
once	TRBJ2-7	TRBD1	TRBV5-5	CASSIQGGEQYF	TGTGCCAGCAGCATACAGGGGGGCGAGCAGTACTTC
NA	TRBJ1-3	TRBD1	TRBV2	CASGPGQGAGNTIYF	TGTGCCAGCGGCCCGGGACAGGGGGCTGGAAACACCATATATTTT
NA	TRBJ1-2	TRBD1	TRBV19	CASRLRGTGVFYGYTF	TGTGCCAGTAGACTCCGGGGGACAGGGGTTTTCTATGGCTACACCTTC
NA	TRBJ1-1	NA	TRBV19	CASSIALRVAGTEAFF	TGTGCCAGTAGTATAGCTCTTCGGGTGGCCGGCACTGAAGCTTTCTTT
NA	TRBJ2-2	NA	TRBV24-1	CATSEAGETGELFF	TGTGCCACCAGTGAAGCAGGGGAAACCGGGGAGCTGTTTTTT
few	TRBJ2-7	TRBD1	TRBV5-1	CASSLEGQTSYEQYF	TGCGCCAGCAGCTTGGAGGGACAGACATCCTACGAGCAGTACTTC
NA	TRBJ2-1	NA	TRBV4-1	CASSQRQGDEQFF	TGCGCCAGCAGCCAAAGGCAAGGAGATGAGCAGTTCTTC
NA	TRBJ2-3	TRBD1	TRBV19	CASSRNRGRGTDTQYF	TGTGCCAGTAGTCGAAACAGGGGAAGGGGCACAGATACGCAGTATTTT
NA	TRBJ2-7	TRBD2	TRBV4-1	CASSQVLAGGHEQYF	TGCGCCAGCAGCCAAGTACTAGCGGGAGGCCACGAGCAGTACTTC
NA	TRBJ1-3	NA	TRBV28	CASSYDNVRSGNTIYF	TGTGCCAGCAGTTACGACAACGTCCGCTCTGGAAACACCATATATTTT
NA	TRBJ2-7	NA	TRBV24-1	CATSDAGAFPYEQYF	TGTGCCACCAGTGACGCAGGGGCGTTTCCCTACGAGCAGTACTTC
once	TRBJ1-1	NA	TRBV19	CASSIQEGVGTEAFF	TGTGCCAGTAGTATACAAGAGGGAGTAGGCACTGAAGCTTTCTTT
many	TRBJ2-5	NA	TRBV5-1	CASSLVLAETQYF	TGCGCCAGCAGCTTGGTGTTAGCTGAGACCCAGTACTTC
NA	TRBJ1-2	NA	TRBV27	CASSQTGIANYGYTF	TGTGCCAGCAGCCAAACAGGGATAGCTAACTATGGCTACACCTTC
NA	TRBJ1-2	TRBD1	TRBV11-2	CASTWDRGSDYGYTF	TGTGCCAGCACGTGGGACAGGGGCTCAGACTATGGCTACACCTTC
once	TRBJ2-5	TRBD1	TRBV19	CASSSGQASQETQYF	TGTGCCAGTAGTTCCGGACAGGCTTCCCAAGAGACCCAGTACTTC
NA	TRBJ1-2	NA	TRBV5-1	CASSSYTPNYGYTF	TGCGCCAGCAGCTCCTATACCCCTAACTATGGCTACACCTTC
NA	TRBJ2-1	TRBD1	TRBV30	CAWGQDYNEQFF	TGTGCCTGGGGACAGGACTACAATGAGCAGTTCTTC
NA	TRBJ2-7	TRBD1	TRBV9	CASSVAGTGSYEQYF	TGTGCCAGCAGCGTAGCCGGGACAGGCTCCTACGAGCAGTACTTC
NA	TRBJ2-3	TRBD2	TRBV4-2	CASSQLLAGVTDTQYF	TGTGCCAGCAGCCAACTACTAGCGGGAGTTACAGATACGCAGTATTTT
NA	TRBJ2-4	TRBD1	TRBV27	CASAGTGGAGNIQYF	TGTGCCAGCGCCGGGACAGGGGGCGCGGGAAACATTCAGTACTTC
NA	TRBJ2-2	TRBD2	TRBV3-1/TRBV3-2	CASSARWGRDTGELFF	TGTGCCAGCAGCGCCCGTTGGGGGAGGGACACCGGGGAGCTGTTTTTT
NA	TRBJ2-1	TRBD2	TRBV7-6	CASSLGSALAYNEQFF	TGTGCCAGCAGCTTAGGTTCTGCACTAGCGTACAATGAGCAGTTCTTC
NA	TRBJ1-4	TRBD1	TRBV18	CASSFRDRATNEKLFF	TGTGCCAGCTCATTCCGGGACAGAGCAACTAATGAAAAACTGTTTTTT
NA	TRBJ2-5	TRBD2	TRBV10-3	CATRTSGEETQYF	TGTGCCACGCGGACTAGCGGAGAAGAGACCCAGTACTTC
few	TRBJ2-5	NA	TRBV5-4	CASSRSGSKETQYF	TGTGCCAGCAGCCGGTCGGGGTCCAAAGAGACCCAGTACTTC
NA	TRBJ2-1	NA	TRBV3-1/TRBV3-2	CASSQDVTANNEQFF	TGTGCCAGCAGCCAAGATGTGACAGCGAACAATGAGCAGTTCTTC
NA	TRBJ1-3	NA	TRBV5-4	CASSLFAPGYSGNTIYF	TGTGCCAGCAGCCTGTTCGCCCCAGGGTATTCTGGAAACACCATATATTTT
NA	TRBJ2-7	TRBD1	TRBV6-6	CASSYRQGANEQYF	TGTGCCAGCAGTTATCGACAGGGGGCCAACGAGCAGTACTTC